This record concerns one T cell receptor (beta chain) sequence. Its antigen is unknown. The data derive from a study of CXCR3-negative and CXCR3-positive naive CD8 T cells. In preparing the TRB cDNA libraries, 5' RACE with UMI labels was used. TCRdb reprocessed the 5' RACE reads; each CDR3 protein has one entry and no DNA is given. This table lists tens of thousands of distinct CDR3 sequences. General observations from the study: For CXCR3-positive naive cells, TRB CDR3s were more hydrophobic than those of CXCR3-negative naive cells. The naive subsets expressed comparable surface CD5, and the authors inferred TCR strength from TRB CDR3 properties. Both naive subsets, CXCR3-negative and CXCR3-positive, displayed similar TRBV-TRBJ usage, unlike memory cells. Memory CD8+ cells showed much lower diversity, while both naive subsets were comparably high. Cryopreservation partially decreased CXCR3 expression, and most assays used fresh PBMCs.

Per germline, CDR1 SNHLY and CDR2 FYNNEI. CDR3 size: 16 residues. This sequence was found in a human donor in good health. Some clones in this sample may be carry-over from other donors' samples. The rearrangement joins TRBV2 to TRBJ2-1; TCRdb proposes TRBD2, but this gene call is untestable without DNA. The sample taken for sequencing was naive CXCR3+ CD8+ T cells from blood. Subset denoted: CD45RO-CCR7+CD27+CD95- naive CD8+ T cells expressing CXCR3 (TNR3+). The CDR3 is CASSEFASGLGNEQFF.